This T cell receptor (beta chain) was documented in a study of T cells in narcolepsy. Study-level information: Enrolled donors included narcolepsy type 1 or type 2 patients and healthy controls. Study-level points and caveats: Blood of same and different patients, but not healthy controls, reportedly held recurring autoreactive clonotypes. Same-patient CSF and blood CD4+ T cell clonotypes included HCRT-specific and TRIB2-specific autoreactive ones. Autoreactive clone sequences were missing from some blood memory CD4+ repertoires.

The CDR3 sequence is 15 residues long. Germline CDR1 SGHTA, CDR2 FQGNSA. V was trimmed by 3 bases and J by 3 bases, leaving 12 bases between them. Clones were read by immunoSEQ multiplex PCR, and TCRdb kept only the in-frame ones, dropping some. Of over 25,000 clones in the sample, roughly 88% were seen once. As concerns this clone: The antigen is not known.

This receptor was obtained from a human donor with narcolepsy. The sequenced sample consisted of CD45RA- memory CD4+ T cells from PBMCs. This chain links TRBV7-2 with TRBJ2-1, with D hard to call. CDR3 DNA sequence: TGTGCCAGCAGCTTGGTGGCAGCTTTCTACAATGAGCAGTTCTTC. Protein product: CASSLVAAFYNEQFF.